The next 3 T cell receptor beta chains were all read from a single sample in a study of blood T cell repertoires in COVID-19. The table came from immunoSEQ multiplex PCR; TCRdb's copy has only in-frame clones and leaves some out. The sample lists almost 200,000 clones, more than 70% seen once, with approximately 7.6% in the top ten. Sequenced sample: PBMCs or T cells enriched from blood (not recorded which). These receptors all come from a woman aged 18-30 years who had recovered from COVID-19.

Here the CDR3 reads CASSVLGGTQYF. For the CDR3, the DNA is TGTGCCAGCAGCGTCTTGGGGGGGACCCAGTACTTC. The gene calls are TRBV9 and TRBJ2-5; possibly TRBD2 for D (6 bases). From germline, CDR1 is SGDLS and CDR2 YYNGEE. This CDR3 comprises 12 residues. Trimming shortened V by 2 bases and J by 7 bases, and 9 bases separated the two germline ends.

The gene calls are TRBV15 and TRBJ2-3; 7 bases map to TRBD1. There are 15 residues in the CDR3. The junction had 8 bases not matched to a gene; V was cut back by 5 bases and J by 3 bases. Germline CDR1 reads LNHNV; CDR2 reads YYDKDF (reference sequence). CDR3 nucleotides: TGTGCCACCAGCGGGCGGCCAGGGGGAACAGATACGCAGTATTTT. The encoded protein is CATSGRPGGTDTQYF.

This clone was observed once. The CDR3 region is CASRMTWGMGGYTF. CDR3 nucleotide sequence: TGTGCCAGTAGAATGACTTGGGGCATGGGGGGCTACACCTTC. The genes are TRBV19 and TRBJ1-2; a possible D gene is TRBD1 (5 bases). Germline V gene sequence: CDR1 LNHDA, CDR2 SQIVND (reference sequence). The CDR3 loop spans 14 amino acids. Trimming stripped 6 bases from V and 8 bases from J, with 19 bases between.